This TCR beta chain was captured by sequencing in a study of blood T cell repertoires in COVID-19. Study-level background: PBMCs, B-cell-depleted T cells, or T cells provided the cDNA or gDNA that made up the material.

V gave up 4 bases and J gave up 5 bases; unmatched junction bases: 7. The CDR3 consists of 16 residues. Germline V lookup: CDR1 LNHDA, CDR2 SQIVND (reference sequence). Assay used: immunoSEQ multiplex PCR; TCRdb lists only in-frame clones, some missing. This table has 200,000 or so clones, 80% to 90% appearing once. The chain recombines TRBV19 with TRBJ2-5; TRBD2 aligns across 13 bases. Sequenced: peripheral blood. The source is a human donor in a cohort sampled during active COVID-19. In nucleotides, the CDR3 is TGTGCCAGTAGTAGACTAGCGGGGGGTATACACGAGACCCAGTACTTC. This translates into CASSRLAGGIHETQYF.